The T cell receptor beta chain under discussion was sequenced for a study of OX40 agonist ivuxolimab in advanced cancers. Findings and limits, study-wide: Also present in some nonresponders was a low level of normalized T-cell clonal expansion.

To note about this clone: Its antigen is undetermined.

The V end lost 4 bases, the J end lost 8 bases, and 19 bases lay between the germline ends. This CDR3 is 15 amino acids long. The germline V gene has CDR1 SGHNT and CDR2 YYREEE (reference sequence). Data came from immunoSEQ multiplex PCR; TCRdb stores just in-frame clones and leaves some out. This sample yields over 80,000 clones, of which around nine tenths are seen a single time; more than 0.35% belongs to the top ten. This sample comprised CD4+ or CD8+ T cells sorted from blood, obtained in a trial of the OX40 agonist ivuxolimab. This rearrangement joins TRBV5-4 to TRBJ2-1, with D possibly TRBD2 on 5 matching bases. The sequence was obtained from an adult with an advanced solid tumor such as melanoma, head and neck, liver or kidney cancer. In DNA form, the CDR3 reads TGTGCCAGCAGCCCCCACGTGGACTCGGGTTATGAGCAGTTCTTC. Translation: CASSPHVDSGYEQFF.